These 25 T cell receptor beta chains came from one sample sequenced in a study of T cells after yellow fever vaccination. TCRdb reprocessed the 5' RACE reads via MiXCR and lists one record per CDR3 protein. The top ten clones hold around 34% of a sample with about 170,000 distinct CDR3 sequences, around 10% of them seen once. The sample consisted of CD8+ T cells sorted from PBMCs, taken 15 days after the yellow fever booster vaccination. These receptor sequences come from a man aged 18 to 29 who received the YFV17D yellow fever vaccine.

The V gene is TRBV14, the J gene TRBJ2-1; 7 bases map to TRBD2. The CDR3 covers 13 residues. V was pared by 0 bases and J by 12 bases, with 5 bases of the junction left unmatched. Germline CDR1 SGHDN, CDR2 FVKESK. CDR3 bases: TGTGCCAGCAGCCAAGACCCCATAGCGGGGCAGTTCTTC. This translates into CASSQDPIAGQFF.

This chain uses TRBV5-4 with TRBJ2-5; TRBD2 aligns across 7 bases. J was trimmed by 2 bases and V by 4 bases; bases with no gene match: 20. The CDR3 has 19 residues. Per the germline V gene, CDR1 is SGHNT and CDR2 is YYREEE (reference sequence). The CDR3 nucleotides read TGTGCCAGCAGCCCAACTTTACTGGGGATGAGCGGGGAACAAGAGACCCAGTACTTC. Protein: CASSPTLLGMSGEQETQYF. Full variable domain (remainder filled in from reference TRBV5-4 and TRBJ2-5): ETGVTQSPTHLIKTRGQQVTLRCSSQSGHNTVSWYQQALGQGPQFIFQYYREEENGRGNFPPRFSGLQFPNYSSELNVNALELDDSALYLCASSPTLLGMSGEQETQYFGPGTRLLVL.

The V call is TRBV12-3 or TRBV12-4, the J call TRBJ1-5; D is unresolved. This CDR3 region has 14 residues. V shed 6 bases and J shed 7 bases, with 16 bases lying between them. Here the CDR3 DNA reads TGTGCCAGCAGCCTCGGACGAACCGGACAGCCCCAGCATTTT. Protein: CASSLGRTGQPQHF.

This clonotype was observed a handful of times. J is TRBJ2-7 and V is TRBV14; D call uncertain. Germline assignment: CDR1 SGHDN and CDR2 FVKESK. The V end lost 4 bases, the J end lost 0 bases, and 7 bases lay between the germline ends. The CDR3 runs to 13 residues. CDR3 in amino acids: CASSRSNSYEQYV. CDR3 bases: TGTGCCAGCAGCCGCAGTAACTCCTACGAGCAGTACGTC.

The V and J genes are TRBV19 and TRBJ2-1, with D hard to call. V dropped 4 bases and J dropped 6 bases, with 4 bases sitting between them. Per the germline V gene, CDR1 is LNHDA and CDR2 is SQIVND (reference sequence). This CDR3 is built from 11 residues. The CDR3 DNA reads TGTGCCAGTAGTAATAGCAATGAGCAGTTCTTC. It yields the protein CASSNSNEQFF.

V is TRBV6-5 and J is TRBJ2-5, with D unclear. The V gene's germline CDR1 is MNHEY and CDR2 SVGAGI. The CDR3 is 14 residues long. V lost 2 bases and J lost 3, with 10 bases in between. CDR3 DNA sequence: TGTGCCAGCAGTTACGGGCAGATTGAAGAGACCCAGTACTTC. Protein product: CASSYGQIEETQYF.

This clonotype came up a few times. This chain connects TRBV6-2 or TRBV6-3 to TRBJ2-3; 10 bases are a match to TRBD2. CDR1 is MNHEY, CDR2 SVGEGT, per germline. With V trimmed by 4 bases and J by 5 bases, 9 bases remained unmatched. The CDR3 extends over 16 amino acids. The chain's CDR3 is CASSSLKVAGGDTQYF. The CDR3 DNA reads TGTGCCAGCAGTTCTTTAAAGGTAGCGGGGGGAGATACGCAGTATTTT.

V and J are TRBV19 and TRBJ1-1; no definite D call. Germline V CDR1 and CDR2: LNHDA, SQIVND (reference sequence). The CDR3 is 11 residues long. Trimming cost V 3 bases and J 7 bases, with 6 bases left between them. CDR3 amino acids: CASSMSIEAFF. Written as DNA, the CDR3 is TGTGCCAGTAGTATGAGCATTGAAGCTTTCTTT.

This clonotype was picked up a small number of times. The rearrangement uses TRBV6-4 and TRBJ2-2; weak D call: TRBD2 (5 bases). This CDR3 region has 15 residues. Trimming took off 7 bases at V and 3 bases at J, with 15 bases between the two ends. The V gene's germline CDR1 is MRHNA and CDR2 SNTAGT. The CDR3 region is CASTDVAGDTGELFF. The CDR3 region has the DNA TGTGCCAGCACTGATGTGGCCGGGGACACCGGGGAGCTGTTTTTT.

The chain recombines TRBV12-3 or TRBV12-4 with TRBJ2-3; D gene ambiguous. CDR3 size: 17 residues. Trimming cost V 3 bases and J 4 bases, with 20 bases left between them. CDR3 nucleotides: TGTGCCAGCAGTTTGACGACTCTAGTTGAGATTTCAGATACGCAGTATTTT. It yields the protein CASSLTTLVEISDTQYF.

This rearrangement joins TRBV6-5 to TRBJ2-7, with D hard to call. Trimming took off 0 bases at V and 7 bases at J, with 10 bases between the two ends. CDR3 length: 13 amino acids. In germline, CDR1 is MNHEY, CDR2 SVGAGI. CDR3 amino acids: CASSYSSLAEQYF. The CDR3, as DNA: TGTGCCAGCAGTTACTCGAGTTTAGCTGAGCAGTACTTC.

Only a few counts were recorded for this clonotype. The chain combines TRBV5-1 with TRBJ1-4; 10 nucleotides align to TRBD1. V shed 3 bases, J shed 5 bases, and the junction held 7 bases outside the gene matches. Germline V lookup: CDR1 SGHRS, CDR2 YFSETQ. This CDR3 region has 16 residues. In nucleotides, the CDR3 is TGCGCCAGCAGCTCCCGGGCGGGACAGGGGAATGAAAAACTGTTTTTT. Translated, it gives CASSSRAGQGNEKLFF.

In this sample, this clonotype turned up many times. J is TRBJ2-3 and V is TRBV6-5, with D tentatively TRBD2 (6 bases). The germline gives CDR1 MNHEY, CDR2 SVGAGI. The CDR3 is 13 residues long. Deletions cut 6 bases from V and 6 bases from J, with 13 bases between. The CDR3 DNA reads TGTGCCAGCAGGACCGGGGGAGTGGATACGCAGTATTTT. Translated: CASRTGGVDTQYF.

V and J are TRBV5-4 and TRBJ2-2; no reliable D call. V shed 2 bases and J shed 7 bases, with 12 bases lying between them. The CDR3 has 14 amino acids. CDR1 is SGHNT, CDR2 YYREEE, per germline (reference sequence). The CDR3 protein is CASSFSDLVGELFF. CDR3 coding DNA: TGTGCCAGCAGCTTCAGTGATTTGGTCGGGGAGCTGTTTTTT.

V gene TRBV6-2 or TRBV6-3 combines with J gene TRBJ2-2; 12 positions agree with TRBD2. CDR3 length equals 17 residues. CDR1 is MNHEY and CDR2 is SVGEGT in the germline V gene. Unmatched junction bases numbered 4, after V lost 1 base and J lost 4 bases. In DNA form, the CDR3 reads TGTGCCAGCAGTTACTTTGGACTAGCGGGGACCACCGGGGAGCTGTTTTTT. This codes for CASSYFGLAGTTGELFF.

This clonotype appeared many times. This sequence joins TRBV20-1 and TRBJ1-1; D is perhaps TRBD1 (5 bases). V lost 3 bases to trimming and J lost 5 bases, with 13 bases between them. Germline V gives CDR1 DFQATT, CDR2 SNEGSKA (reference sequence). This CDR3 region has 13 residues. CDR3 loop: CSASQGSATEAFF. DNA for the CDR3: TGCAGTGCTAGCCAGGGTAGTGCGACTGAAGCTTTCTTT.

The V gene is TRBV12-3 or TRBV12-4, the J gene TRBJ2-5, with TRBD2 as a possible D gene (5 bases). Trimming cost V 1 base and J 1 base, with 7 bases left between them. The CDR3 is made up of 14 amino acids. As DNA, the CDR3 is TGTGCCAGCAGTTTAGGAGAGGGCCAAGAGACCCAGTACTTC. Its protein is CASSLGEGQETQYF.

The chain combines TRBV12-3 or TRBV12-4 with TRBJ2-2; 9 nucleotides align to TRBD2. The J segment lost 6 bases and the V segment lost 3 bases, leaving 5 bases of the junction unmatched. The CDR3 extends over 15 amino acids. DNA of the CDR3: TGTGCCAGCAGTTTTCCTAGCGGGGAAGCCGGGGAGCTGTTTTTT. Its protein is CASSFPSGEAGELFF.

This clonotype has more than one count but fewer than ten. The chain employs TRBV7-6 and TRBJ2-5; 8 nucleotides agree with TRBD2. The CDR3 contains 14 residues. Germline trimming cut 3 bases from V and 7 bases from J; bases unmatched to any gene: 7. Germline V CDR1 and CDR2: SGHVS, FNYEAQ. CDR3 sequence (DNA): TGTGCCAGCAGCTTTCGGGGGGGTGAGGGGACCCAGTACTTC. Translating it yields CASSFRGGEGTQYF.

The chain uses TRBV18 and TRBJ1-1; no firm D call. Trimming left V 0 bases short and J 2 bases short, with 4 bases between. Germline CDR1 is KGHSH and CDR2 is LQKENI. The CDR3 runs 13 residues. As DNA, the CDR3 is TGTGCCAGCTCACCACCGCTCAACACTGAAGCTTTCTTT. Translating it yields CASSPPLNTEAFF.

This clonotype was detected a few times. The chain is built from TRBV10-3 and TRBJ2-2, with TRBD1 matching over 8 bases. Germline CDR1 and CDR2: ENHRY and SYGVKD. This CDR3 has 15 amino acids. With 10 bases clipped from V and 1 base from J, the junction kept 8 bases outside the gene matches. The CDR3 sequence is CATRGGTGNTGELFF. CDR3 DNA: TGTGCCACCAGGGGCGGGACAGGGAACACCGGGGAGCTGTTTTTT.

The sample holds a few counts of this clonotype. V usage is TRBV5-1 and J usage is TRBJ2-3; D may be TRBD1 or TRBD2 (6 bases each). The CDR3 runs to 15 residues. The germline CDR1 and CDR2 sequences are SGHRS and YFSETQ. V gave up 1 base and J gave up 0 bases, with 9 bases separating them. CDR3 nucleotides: TGCGCCAGCAGCTTGAGGGGGGTTAGCACAGATACGCAGTATTTT. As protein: CASSLRGVSTDTQYF.

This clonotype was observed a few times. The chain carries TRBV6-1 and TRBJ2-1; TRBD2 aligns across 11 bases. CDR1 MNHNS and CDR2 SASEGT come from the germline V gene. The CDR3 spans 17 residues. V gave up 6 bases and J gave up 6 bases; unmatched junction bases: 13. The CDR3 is CASRSFLLAGAFNEQFF. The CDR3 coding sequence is TGTGCCAGCAGGAGTTTTTTACTAGCGGGGGCCTTCAATGAGCAGTTCTTC.

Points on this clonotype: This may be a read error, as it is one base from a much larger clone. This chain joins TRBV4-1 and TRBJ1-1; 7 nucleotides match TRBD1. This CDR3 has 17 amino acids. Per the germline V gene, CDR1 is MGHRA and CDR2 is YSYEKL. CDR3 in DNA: TGCGTCAGCAGCCAAGGACCGCTCCGACAGGGGAACACTGAAGCTTTCTTT. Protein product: CVSSQGPLRQGNTEAFF.

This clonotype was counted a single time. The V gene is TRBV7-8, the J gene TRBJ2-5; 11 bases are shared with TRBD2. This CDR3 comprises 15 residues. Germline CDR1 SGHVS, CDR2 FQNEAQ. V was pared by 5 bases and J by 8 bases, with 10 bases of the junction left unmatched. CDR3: CASSNSGGAHSTQYF. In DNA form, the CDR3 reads TGTGCCAGCAGCAATAGCGGGGGGGCTCATAGCACCCAGTACTTC.